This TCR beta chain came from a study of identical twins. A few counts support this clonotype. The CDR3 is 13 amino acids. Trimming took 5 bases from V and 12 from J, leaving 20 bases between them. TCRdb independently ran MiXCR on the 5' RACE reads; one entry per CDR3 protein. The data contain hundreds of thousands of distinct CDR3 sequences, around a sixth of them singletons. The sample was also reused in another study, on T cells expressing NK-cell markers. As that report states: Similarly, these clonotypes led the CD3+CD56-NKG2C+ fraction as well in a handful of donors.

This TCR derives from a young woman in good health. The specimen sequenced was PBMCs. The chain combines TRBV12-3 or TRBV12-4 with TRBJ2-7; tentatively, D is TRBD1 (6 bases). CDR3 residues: CASSQNRVGVRYF. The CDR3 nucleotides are TGTGCCAGCAGTCAAAACAGGGTAGGGGTTCGGTACTTC.